Shown below are 11 T cell receptor beta chains from a single sample sequenced in a study of shared clonotypes between healthy human individuals. Measured with immunoSEQ multiplex PCR; TCRdb has only the in-frame clones, and not every one. The sample holds around 700,000 clones, 92% seen once. Positively selected for CCR7, the CD45RO-negative cells used as naive CD8 cells excluded terminally differentiated effector memory CD45RA+ cells. Sequencing was carried out using naive CD8+ T cells sorted from blood. Every receptor here comes from a man younger than 45 in good health.

The table lists this clone with many counts. The V and J genes are TRBV7-8 and TRBJ2-1, with unresolved D. The germline V gene encodes CDR1 SGHVS and CDR2 FQNEAQ. This CDR3 contains 19 residues. Trimming pared 5 bases from V and 6 bases from J, leaving 29 bases between. The CDR3 region is CASSLGFSGPTSKGNEQFF. In DNA, the CDR3 is TGTGCCAGCAGCCTCGGCTTCAGTGGGCCCACCTCTAAAGGCAATGAGCAGTTCTTC.

V and J are TRBV15 and TRBJ2-1, with 7 bases lining up with TRBD2. Trimming cost V 3 bases and J 9 bases; bases outside gene matches: 11. This CDR3 has 15 amino acids. Germline loops: CDR1 LNHNV, CDR2 YYDKDF (reference sequence). The CDR3 bases are TGTGCCACCAGCAGCGAGGGGAGGGCGGGTGGTGAGCAGTTCTTC. The encoded protein is CATSSEGRAGGEQFF.

The V call is TRBV9, the J call TRBJ2-1; D gene ambiguous. This CDR3 is built from 15 residues. The germline gives CDR1 SGDLS, CDR2 YYNGEE. V was shortened by 3 bases and J by 0 bases, with 10 bases between the two germline ends. CDR3 loop: CASSGAESSYNEQFF. As DNA, the CDR3 is TGTGCCAGCAGCGGTGCTGAGAGCTCCTACAATGAGCAGTTCTTC.

This chain connects TRBV7-9 to TRBJ2-1, with 13 bases identical to TRBD2. J lost 8 bases, V lost 4 bases, and 8 bases had no gene match. The CDR3 is 16 residues long. Looked up from germline, CDR1 is SEHNR and CDR2 is FQNEAQ (reference sequence). CDR3 protein: CASSSETSGRKDEQFF. The CDR3 DNA sequence: TGTGCCAGCAGCTCTGAGACTAGCGGGAGGAAGGATGAGCAGTTCTTC.

This clone was seen only a few times. Other DNA sequences of this sample code for an identical CDR3. The gene calls are TRBV5-1 and TRBJ2-7; D unresolved. V was clipped by 1 base and J by 3 bases, with 8 bases between them. The CDR3 is 13 amino acids. CDR1 and CDR2 (germline): SGHRS, YFSETQ. The CDR3, as DNA: TGCGCCAGCAGCTTGCGCAGCAGCTACGAGCAGTACTTC. Amino acids: CASSLRSSYEQYF.

J is TRBJ2-7 and V is TRBV5-1, with no clear D. The CDR3 covers 13 residues. V lost 3 bases and J 4 bases, leaving 11 bases between the germline ends. The germline V gene encodes CDR1 SGHRS and CDR2 YFSETQ. The CDR3 loop reads CASSSFDGYEQYF. CDR3 DNA sequence: TGCGCCAGCAGCTCGTTCGACGGGTACGAGCAGTACTTC. Full variable domain (remainder filled in from reference TRBV5-1 and TRBJ2-7): KAGVTQTPRYLIKTRGQQVTLSCSPISGHRSVSWYQQTPGQGLQFLFEYFSETQRNKGNFPGRFSGRQFSNSRSEMNVSTLELGDSALYLCASSSFDGYEQYFGPGTRLTVT.

The V gene is TRBV27, the J gene TRBJ2-3; no firm D call. V dropped 4 bases and J dropped 6 bases, with 5 bases sitting between them. There are 11 residues in the CDR3. CDR1 is MNHEY, CDR2 SMNVEV, per germline (reference sequence). This CDR3 reads CASSSWDTQYF. In nucleotides, the CDR3 is TGTGCCAGCAGTTCATGGGATACGCAGTATTTT.

This clone showed up just once. The V and J genes are TRBV10-3 and TRBJ1-3; D uncertain. The CDR3 is 17 amino acids. V was cut by 3 bases and J by 0 bases, with 15 bases left in between. Per germline, CDR1 ENHRY and CDR2 SYGVKD. Here the CDR3 reads CAISDPTERSSGNTIYF. The CDR3 nucleotides read TGTGCCATCAGTGACCCGACGGAGAGAAGCTCTGGAAACACCATATATTTT.

This chain joins TRBV9 and TRBJ2-1; D gene ambiguous. Per the germline V gene, CDR1 is SGDLS and CDR2 is YYNGEE. V dropped 4 bases and J dropped 9 bases, with 17 bases sitting between them. CDR3 length: 14 residues. The DNA of the CDR3 is TGTGCCAGCAGCCCCTCGACCGGCTGGGGTGAGCAGTTCTTC. This codes for CASSPSTGWGEQFF. The whole variable domain, remainder taken from reference TRBV9 and TRBJ2-1, is DSGVTQTPKHLITATGQRVTLRCSPRSGDLSVYWYQQSLDQGLQFLIQYYNGEERAKGNILERFSAQQFPDLHSELNLSSLELGDSALYFCASSPSTGWGEQFFGPGTRLTVL.

The chain couples TRBV5-1 to TRBJ1-2; D gene uncertain. Germline-derived CDR1 and CDR2 are SGHRS and YFSETQ. The CDR3 has 17 residues. Trimming removed 1 base at V and 3 bases at J, with 19 bases between. The CDR3 spells CASSLLGSQSLDYGYTF. The CDR3 bases are TGCGCCAGCAGCTTGCTCGGTTCGCAGTCTTTGGACTATGGCTACACCTTC.

V is TRBV7-9 and J is TRBJ2-7; no clear D gene. Trimming removed 5 bases at V and 4 bases at J, with 9 bases between. The CDR3 has 12 residues. The germline V gene encodes CDR1 SEHNR and CDR2 FQNEAQ (reference sequence). The CDR3, as DNA: TGTGCCAGCAGCGTTGACGGATACGAGCAGTACTTC. It encodes CASSVDGYEQYF.